A selection of T cell receptor beta chains follows, all from one sample in a study of response to subunit inactivated influenza vaccine. Each CDR3 protein is one row after TCRdb ran MiXCR on the RT-PCR reads. The sample carries 590,000 or so distinct CDR3 sequences, 13% to 15% recorded once. The source was PBMCs from blood, collected 14 to 15 days before vaccination. The source of these receptors is a man in his fifties or sixties who received an inactivated influenza vaccine. CDR3s include the opening cysteine and the closing phenylalanine or tryptophan. The D gene is left open where the match is weak. Expanded clones are given a class, and other clones once, few, many or no size at all.

d_gene	abundance	v_gene	j_gene	CDR3aa	CDR3nt
NA	NA	TRBV12-3/TRBV12-4	TRBJ2-6	CASSSGAAGANVLTF	TGTGCCAGCAGTTCCGGGGCAGCGGGGGCCAACGTCCTGACTTTC
TRBD1	many	TRBV4-3	TRBJ1-1	CASSQSGTGGRNTEAFF	TGCGCCAGCAGCCAGTCCGGGACAGGGGGCCGGAACACTGAAGCTTTCTTT
TRBD1	NA	TRBV7-9	TRBJ1-6	CASSLEDRAYNSPLHF	TGTGCCAGCAGCTTAGAAGACAGGGCTTATAATTCACCCCTCCACTTT
TRBD1	NA	TRBV20-1	TRBJ2-3	CSAPGQGFTDTQYF	TGCAGTGCTCCGGGACAGGGGTTCACAGATACGCAGTATTTT
TRBD2	NA	TRBV7-2	TRBJ2-1	CASSLLPSGSYNEQFF	TGTGCCAGCAGCTTATTGCCTAGCGGGAGCTACAATGAGCAGTTCTTC
TRBD1	many	TRBV20-1	TRBJ1-2	CSAKPGTDDGYTF	TGCAGTGCAAAACCCGGGACAGACGATGGCTACACCTTC
NA	many	TRBV20-1	TRBJ1-1	CSARVPGPMNTEAFF	TGCAGTGCTAGAGTTCCAGGACCCATGAACACTGAAGCTTTCTTT
TRBD1	many	TRBV15	TRBJ2-5	CATSRSDRAQETQYF	TGTGCCACCAGCAGAAGCGACAGGGCCCAAGAGACCCAGTACTTC
NA	NA	TRBV10-3	TRBJ1-5	CAISGPPYRGNQPQHF	TGTGCCATCAGTGGCCCGCCCTACAGGGGCAATCAGCCCCAGCATTTT
TRBD2	few	TRBV10-1	TRBJ2-2	CASSELTSGTTGELFF	TGCGCCAGCAGTGAGCTTACTAGCGGTACTACCGGGGAGCTGTTTTTT
NA	many	TRBV27	TRBJ2-3	CASSLSGRTDTQYF	TGTGCCAGCAGTTTAAGCGGGCGCACAGATACGCAGTATTTT